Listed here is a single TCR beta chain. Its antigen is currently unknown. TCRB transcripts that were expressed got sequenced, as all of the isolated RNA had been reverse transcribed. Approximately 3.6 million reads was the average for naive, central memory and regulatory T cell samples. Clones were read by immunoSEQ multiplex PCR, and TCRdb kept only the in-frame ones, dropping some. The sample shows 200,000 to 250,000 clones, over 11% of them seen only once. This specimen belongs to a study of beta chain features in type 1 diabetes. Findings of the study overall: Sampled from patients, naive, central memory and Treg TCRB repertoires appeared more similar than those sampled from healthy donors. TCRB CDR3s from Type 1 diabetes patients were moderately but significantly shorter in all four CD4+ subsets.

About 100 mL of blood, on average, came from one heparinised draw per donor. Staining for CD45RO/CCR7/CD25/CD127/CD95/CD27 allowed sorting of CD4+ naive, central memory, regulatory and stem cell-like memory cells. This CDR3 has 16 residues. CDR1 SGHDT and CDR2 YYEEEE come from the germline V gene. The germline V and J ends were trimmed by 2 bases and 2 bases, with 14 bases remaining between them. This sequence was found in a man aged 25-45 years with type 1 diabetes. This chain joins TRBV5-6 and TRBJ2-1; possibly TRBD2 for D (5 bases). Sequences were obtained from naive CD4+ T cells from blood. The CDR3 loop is CASSFREGRTYNEQFF. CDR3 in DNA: TGTGCCAGCAGCTTTCGAGAGGGCCGAACCTACAATGAGCAGTTCTTC.